Listed below are T cell receptor beta chains from one sample, sequenced in a study of cytomegalovirus exposure and HLA in healthy donors. Generated by immunoSEQ multiplex PCR, the TCRdb table keeps only in-frame clones and is missing some. The sample includes about 45,000 clones, around 90% of them seen just once. Sequenced: PBMCs. The receptors derive from a woman between 40 and 50 years old in good health and CMV-seropositive. CDR3s include the opening cysteine and the closing phenylalanine or tryptophan. D genes are given only for firm matches. Size is stated for part of the rows, as once, few or many counts, or as a class when the clone is expanded.

size	length	D	V	J	DNA	CDR3
-	16	TRBD2	TRBV4-1	TRBJ2-2	TGCGCCAGCAGCCTTGGACTAGCCGGATATACCGGGGAGCTGTTTTTT	CASSLGLAGYTGELFF
-	15	-	TRBV29-1	TRBJ1-3	TGCAGCGTCTCCAAGACCACTAACTCTGGAAACACCATATATTTT	CSVSKTTNSGNTIYF
-	15	-	TRBV7-3	TRBJ2-3	TGTGCCAGCAGCTTCGACGGAGGAGGCACAGATACGCAGTATTTT	CASSFDGGGTDTQYF
-	15	TRBD2	TRBV5-8	TRBJ2-1	TGTGCCAGCAGCTTGTTGACTAGCGGGAGTTATGAGCAGTTCTTC	CASSLLTSGSYEQFF
few	14	TRBD2	TRBV6-6	TRBJ2-7	TGTGCCAGCAGTTACGGGCGGGAGTCCTACGAGCAGTACTTC	CASSYGRESYEQYF
-	15	TRBD1	TRBV7-2	TRBJ2-7	TGTGCCAGCAGCTTCATCGGGACAGGGGGCTACGAGCAGTACTTC	CASSFIGTGGYEQYF
-	16	-	TRBV7-2	TRBJ2-6	TGTGCCAGCAGCTTTTCAAGGGGTACTGGGGCCAACGTCCTGACTTTC	CASSFSRGTGANVLTF
-	12	-	TRBV11-2	TRBJ2-5	TGTGCCAGCGGGGGACTCCAAGAGACCCAGTACTTC	CASGGLQETQYF
-	16	-	TRBV9	TRBJ1-3	TGTGCCAGCGGCGTAGCCCCGACAGGTACTGGAAACACCATATATTTT	CASGVAPTGTGNTIYF
-	14	-	TRBV19	TRBJ2-1	TGTGCCAGTAGTCAGGGTGGGGTTGGGAATGAGCAGTTCTTC	CASSQGGVGNEQFF
once	12	TRBD1	TRBV5-6	TRBJ1-1	TGTGCCAGCAGCCTGACAGGGGGGTATGCTTTCTTT	CASSLTGGYAFF
-	15	-	TRBV18	TRBJ1-1	TGTGCCAGCTCACCACTGGCAGGCTCTGTTGGGGAAGCTTTCTTT	CASSPLAGSVGEAFF
-	12	-	TRBV6-1	TRBJ1-1	TGTGCCAGCAGATTTACGACATCTGAAGCTTTCTTT	CASRFTTSEAFF
-	18	TRBD2	TRBV7-9	TRBJ2-3	TGTGCCAGCCTACCCGGGACTAGCGGGGGCAAGATCACAGATACGCAGTATTTT	CASLPGTSGGKITDTQYF
-	14	-	TRBV10-3	TRBJ2-4	TGTGCCATCAGTGGTATGGAGGAGGTGAACATTCAGTACTTC	CAISGMEEVNIQYF
few	13	-	TRBV5-1	TRBJ2-5	TGCGCCAGCAGCGGAACAGGGTTAGAGACCCAGTACTTC	CASSGTGLETQYF
-	14	-	TRBV29-1	TRBJ2-1	TGCAGCGTTGTCCGGACAAACTCCTACAATGAGCAGTTCTTC	CSVVRTNSYNEQFF
-	16	TRBD1	TRBV5-4	TRBJ2-1	TGTGCCAGCAGCCCAGGGTGGGGACAGGGGAGCAATGAGCAGTTCTTC	CASSPGWGQGSNEQFF
-	14	-	TRBV2	TRBJ1-2	TGTGCCAGCAGTCCCATGGGAGCTAACTATGGCTACACCTTC	CASSPMGANYGYTF
-	14	-	TRBV7-3	TRBJ1-1	TGTGCCAGCAGCTTACAGGGGCCGAACACTGAAGCTTTCTTT	CASSLQGPNTEAFF
-	14	TRBD1	TRBV18	TRBJ2-7	TGTGCCAGCTCACTGGGACAGGGCTCCTACGAGCAGTACTTC	CASSLGQGSYEQYF
-	15	TRBD1	TRBV4-2	TRBJ2-1	TGTGCCAGCAGCCACTCCGGGACAGGATACAATGAGCAGTTCTTC	CASSHSGTGYNEQFF
-	16	TRBD2	TRBV11-2	TRBJ2-5	TGTGCCAGCAGCTTTCGTAAGGGACTAGCTGGGGAGACCCAGTACTTC	CASSFRKGLAGETQYF
once	15	-	TRBV27	TRBJ1-2	TGTGCCAGCAGTTTGGATGGTCAGGCTCGTCTGGGCTACACCTTC	CASSLDGQARLGYTF
-	15	TRBD1	TRBV6-1	TRBJ1-2	TGTGCCAGCAGTCGCCCTGGGACAGGCAACTATGGCTACACCTTC	CASSRPGTGNYGYTF
-	14	-	TRBV6-5	TRBJ2-7	TGTGCCAGCAGTCTCGGACTGTTCTCCTACGAGCAGTACTTC	CASSLGLFSYEQYF
few	13	-	TRBV5-4	TRBJ1-4	TGTGCCAGCAGTCGGGTACTTGGGGAAAAACTGTTTTTT	CASSRVLGEKLFF
-	16	TRBD2	TRBV5-8	TRBJ2-3	TGTGCCAGCAGCCCCGGATCTCTAGCGGGGGCAGATACGCAGTATTTT	CASSPGSLAGADTQYF
-	15	TRBD2	TRBV18	TRBJ2-7	TGTGCCAGCTCACCAGGGGCTAGCGGGATCTACGAGCAGTACTTC	CASSPGASGIYEQYF
once	14	-	TRBV27	TRBJ2-1	TGTGCCAGCAGTTTAAGAGACAGCCACAATGAGCAGTTCTTC	CASSLRDSHNEQFF
-	17	TRBD1	TRBV6-1	TRBJ1-5	TGTGCCAGCAGTGAAACCCCAGGGGGCTTAAGCAATCAGCCCCAGCATTTT	CASSETPGGLSNQPQHF
-	13	TRBD2	TRBV29-1	TRBJ2-7	TGCAGCGCCAGCGGGGGGGCTTCCTACGAGCAGTACTTC	CSASGGASYEQYF
-	13	-	TRBV2	TRBJ2-7	TGTGCCAGCAGTGGGGGGGACCGCTACGAGCAGTACTTC	CASSGGDRYEQYF
-	14	TRBD1	TRBV2	TRBJ1-5	TGTGCCAGCAGCAGGGACAGCGGCAATCAGCCCCAGCATTTT	CASSRDSGNQPQHF
-	13	-	TRBV4-1	TRBJ2-5	TGCGCCAGTAGCCTGGCTTTGCAAGAGACCCAGTACTTC	CASSLALQETQYF
-	19	TRBD2	TRBV2	TRBJ2-7	TGTGCCAGCAGTGAAGAGGGAGGGTGGGCGGGACTTAGCTCCTACGAGCAGTACTTC	CASSEEGGWAGLSSYEQYF
-	14	TRBD2	TRBV11-2	TRBJ2-5	TGTGCCAGCAGAGTAGCGGGAGTGTGGGAGACCCAGTACTTC	CASRVAGVWETQYF
-	14	-	TRBV6-6	TRBJ2-7	TGTGCCAGCAGTTACGGGGCAGCGCCCTACGAGCAGTACTTC	CASSYGAAPYEQYF
-	15	TRBD1	TRBV10-1	TRBJ2-7	TGCGCCAGCAGTAGCCCAGGGACAGGGGTCTACGAGCAGTACTTC	CASSSPGTGVYEQYF
-	14	-	TRBV7-2	TRBJ2-5	TGTGCCAGCAGCTTAGTCGGCAGGGGTGAGACCCAGTACTTC	CASSLVGRGETQYF
-	12	-	TRBV6-6	TRBJ2-3	TGTGCCAGCAGTGGAGAGCCAGATACGCAGTATTTT	CASSGEPDTQYF
-	13	-	TRBV5-6	TRBJ1-1	TGTGCCAGCAGCTCGGACTGGCGAGGTATAGCTTTCTTT	CASSSDWRGIAFF
once	15	TRBD2	TRBV15	TRBJ2-7	TGTGCCACCAGCGAGTCCGGGACTAGAGCCTACGAGCAGTACTTC	CATSESGTRAYEQYF
once	14	-	TRBV29-1	TRBJ1-1	TGCAGCGTTTTTACTGGGACATCGAACACTGAAGCTTTCTTT	CSVFTGTSNTEAFF
few	15	TRBD1	TRBV5-5	TRBJ2-3	TGTGCCAGCAGCCCACTAAAGGGGGCGACAGATACGCAGTATTTT	CASSPLKGATDTQYF
-	15	TRBD1	TRBV6-6	TRBJ2-5	TGTGCCAGCAGACCGGACAGGGGGAAAAGGGAGACCCAGTACTTC	CASRPDRGKRETQYF
-	15	TRBD1	TRBV19	TRBJ2-1	TGTGCCAGTAGTCAACAGGGGGCGGCCTACAATGAGCAGTTCTTC	CASSQQGAAYNEQFF
-	14	-	TRBV11-2	TRBJ1-1	TGTGCCAGCAGCTTAGTCGACACGGGGGGTGGGGCTTTCTTT	CASSLVDTGGGAFF
once	15	-	TRBV19	TRBJ1-1	TGTGCCAGTAGTATAGAGGCAGGGTGGGGCACTGAAGCTTTCTTT	CASSIEAGWGTEAFF
-	16	TRBD1	TRBV10-1	TRBJ2-3	TGCGCCAGCAGGATCCAAGGACAGGAGAGCACAGATACGCAGTATTTT	CASRIQGQESTDTQYF
-	16	TRBD2	TRBV6-6	TRBJ2-3	TGTGCCAGCAGTTACTCTCTAGCGGGGGTCACAGATACGCAGTATTTT	CASSYSLAGVTDTQYF
once	15	TRBD1	TRBV11-2	TRBJ2-7	TGTGCCAGCAGCGCCGGAGGACAGGCAAGTTACGAGCAGTACTTC	CASSAGGQASYEQYF
-	19	TRBD1	TRBV19	TRBJ1-1	TGTGCCAGTAGTAAAGCCCCACAGGGGTTGAGGGCCATGAACACTGAAGCTTTCTTT	CASSKAPQGLRAMNTEAFF
-	15	TRBD1	TRBV30	TRBJ2-5	TGTGCCTGGACCCTATCGACAGGGGGAGGAGAGACCCAGTACTTC	CAWTLSTGGGETQYF
-	16	-	TRBV25-1	TRBJ2-5	TGTGCCAGCAGTCCGGGAAGGGGACTCTGGGGAGAGACCCAGTACTTC	CASSPGRGLWGETQYF
-	13	TRBD2	TRBV6-1	TRBJ2-3	TGTGCCAGCTGCGGGGGGCACACAGATACGCAGTATTTT	CASCGGHTDTQYF
-	15	-	TRBV7-6	TRBJ2-1	TGTGCCAGCAGCCCGCAAGAGGTTGCGGGCAATGAGCAGTTCTTC	CASSPQEVAGNEQFF
-	15	TRBD1	TRBV11-3	TRBJ2-3	TGTGCCAGCAGTTATAGGACAGGGGACACAGATACGCAGTATTTT	CASSYRTGDTDTQYF